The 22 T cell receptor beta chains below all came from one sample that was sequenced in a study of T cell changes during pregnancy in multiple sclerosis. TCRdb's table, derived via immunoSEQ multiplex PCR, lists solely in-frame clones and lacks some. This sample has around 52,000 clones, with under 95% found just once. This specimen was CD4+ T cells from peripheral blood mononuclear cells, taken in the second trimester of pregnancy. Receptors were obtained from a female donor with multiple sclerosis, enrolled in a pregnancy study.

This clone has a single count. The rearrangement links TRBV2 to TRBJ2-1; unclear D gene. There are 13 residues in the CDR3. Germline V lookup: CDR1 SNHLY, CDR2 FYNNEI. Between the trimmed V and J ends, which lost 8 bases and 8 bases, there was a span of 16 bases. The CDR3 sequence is CASEPGDGDEQFF. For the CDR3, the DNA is TGTGCCAGCGAACCCGGAGATGGCGATGAGCAGTTCTTC.

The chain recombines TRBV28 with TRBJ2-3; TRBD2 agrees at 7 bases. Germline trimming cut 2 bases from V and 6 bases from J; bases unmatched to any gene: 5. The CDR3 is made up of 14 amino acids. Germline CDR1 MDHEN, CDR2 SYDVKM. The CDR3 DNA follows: TGTGCCAGCAGTTTAGAGCGGGAAGGCGATACGCAGTATTTT. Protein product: CASSLEREGDTQYF.

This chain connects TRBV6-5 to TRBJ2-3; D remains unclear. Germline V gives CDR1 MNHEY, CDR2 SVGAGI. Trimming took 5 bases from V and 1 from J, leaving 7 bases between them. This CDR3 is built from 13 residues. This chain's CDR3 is CASSRTGTDTQYF. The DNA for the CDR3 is TGTGCCAGCAGTAGAACAGGCACAGATACGCAGTATTTT.

The CDR3 is CASSFMRGDIAGELFF. CDR3 sequence (DNA): TGTGCCAGCAGTTTTATGCGAGGGGACATTGCCGGGGAGCTGTTTTTT. The chain carries TRBV28 and TRBJ2-2; possibly TRBD1 for D (6 bases). This CDR3 spans 16 amino acids. V lost 3 bases, J lost 6 bases, and 17 bases lay in between. Germline CDR1 MDHEN, CDR2 SYDVKM. The full variable domain, its missing parts supplied by reference TRBV28 and TRBJ2-2, is DVKVTQSSRYLVKRTGEKVFLECVQDMDHENMFWYRQDPGLGLRLIYFSYDVKMKEKGDIPEGYSVSREKKERFSLILESASTNQTSMYLCASSFMRGDIAGELFFGEGSRLTVL.

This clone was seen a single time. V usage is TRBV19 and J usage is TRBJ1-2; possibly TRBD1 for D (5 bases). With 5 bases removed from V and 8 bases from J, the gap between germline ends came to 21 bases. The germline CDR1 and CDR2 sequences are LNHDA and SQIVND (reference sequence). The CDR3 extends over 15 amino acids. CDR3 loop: CASSEDGRGKAGYTF. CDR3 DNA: TGTGCCAGTAGTGAAGATGGAAGGGGCAAGGCGGGCTACACCTTC.

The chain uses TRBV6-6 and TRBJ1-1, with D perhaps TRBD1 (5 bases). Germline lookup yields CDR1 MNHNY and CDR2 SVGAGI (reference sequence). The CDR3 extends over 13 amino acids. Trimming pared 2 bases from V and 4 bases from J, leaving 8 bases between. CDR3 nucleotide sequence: TGTGCCAGCAGTTACGGGGGGAGCACTGAAGCTTTCTTT. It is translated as CASSYGGSTEAFF.

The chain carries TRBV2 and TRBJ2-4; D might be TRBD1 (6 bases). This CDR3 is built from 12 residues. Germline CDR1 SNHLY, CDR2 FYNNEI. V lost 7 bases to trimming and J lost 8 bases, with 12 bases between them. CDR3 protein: CASTARGDIQYF. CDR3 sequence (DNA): TGTGCCAGCACCGCCAGGGGAGACATTCAGTACTTC. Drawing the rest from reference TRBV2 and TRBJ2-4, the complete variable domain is EPEVTQTPSHQVTQMGQEVILRCVPISNHLYFYWYRQILGQKVEFLVSFYNNEISEKSEIFDDQFSVERPDGSNFTLKIRSTKLEDSAMYFCASTARGDIQYFGAGTRLSVL.

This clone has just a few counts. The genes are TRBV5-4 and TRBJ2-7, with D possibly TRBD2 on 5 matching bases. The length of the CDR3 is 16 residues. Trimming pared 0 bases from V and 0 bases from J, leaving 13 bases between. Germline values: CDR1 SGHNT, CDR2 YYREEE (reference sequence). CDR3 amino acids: CASSLDGGRSSYEQYF. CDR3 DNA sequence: TGTGCCAGCAGCTTGGATGGAGGCCGAAGCTCCTACGAGCAGTACTTC. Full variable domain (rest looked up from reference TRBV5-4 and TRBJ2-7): ETGVTQSPTHLIKTRGQQVTLRCSSQSGHNTVSWYQQALGQGPQFIFQYYREEENGRGNFPPRFSGLQFPNYSSELNVNALELDDSALYLCASSLDGGRSSYEQYFGPGTRLTVT.

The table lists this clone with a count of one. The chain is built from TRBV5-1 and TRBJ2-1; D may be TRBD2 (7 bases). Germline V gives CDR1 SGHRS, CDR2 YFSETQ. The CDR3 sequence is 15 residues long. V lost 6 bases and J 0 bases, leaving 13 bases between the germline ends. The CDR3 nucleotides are TGCGCCAGCAACAGGGAGGGCCTCTCCTACAATGAGCAGTTCTTC. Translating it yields CASNREGLSYNEQFF.

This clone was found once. CDR3 sequence (DNA): TGTGCCAGCAGTCTCCGACTAGCGGGAGCCAATGAGCAGTTCTTC. It codes for CASSLRLAGANEQFF. The chain employs TRBV28 and TRBJ2-1; the match to TRBD2 covers 12 bases. V was clipped by 5 bases and J by 6 bases; unmatched bases: 5. Germline V gives CDR1 MDHEN, CDR2 SYDVKM. The CDR3 spans 15 residues.

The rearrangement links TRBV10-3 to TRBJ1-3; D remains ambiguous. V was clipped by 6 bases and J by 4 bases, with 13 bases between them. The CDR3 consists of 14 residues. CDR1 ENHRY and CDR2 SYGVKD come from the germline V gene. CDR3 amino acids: CAIRMDPGGNTIYF. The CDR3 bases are TGTGCCATCAGGATGGACCCGGGAGGAAACACCATATATTTT.

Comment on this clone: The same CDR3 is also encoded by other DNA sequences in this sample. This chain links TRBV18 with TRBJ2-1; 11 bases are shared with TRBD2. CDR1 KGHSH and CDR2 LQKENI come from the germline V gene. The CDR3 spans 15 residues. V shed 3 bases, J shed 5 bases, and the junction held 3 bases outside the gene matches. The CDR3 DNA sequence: TGTGCCAGCTCACCCGGGACTAGCGGAAACAATGAGCAGTTCTTC. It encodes CASSPGTSGNNEQFF.

This CDR3 reads CSIGDRAYEQYF. In DNA, the CDR3 is TGCAGCATCGGGGACAGGGCCTACGAGCAGTACTTC. V and J are TRBV29-1 and TRBJ2-7, with 9 positions matching TRBD1. V was pared by 8 bases and J by 2 bases, with 4 bases of the junction left unmatched. CDR3 length: 12 amino acids. Germline V gene data show CDR1 as SQVTM and CDR2 as ANQGSEA.

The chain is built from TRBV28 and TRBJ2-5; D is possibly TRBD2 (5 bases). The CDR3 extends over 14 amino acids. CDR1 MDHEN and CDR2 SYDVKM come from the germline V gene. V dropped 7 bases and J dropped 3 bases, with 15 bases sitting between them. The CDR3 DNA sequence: TGTGCCAGCACCCCCCGGGGTTACGAAGAGACCCAGTACTTC. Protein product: CASTPRGYEETQYF.

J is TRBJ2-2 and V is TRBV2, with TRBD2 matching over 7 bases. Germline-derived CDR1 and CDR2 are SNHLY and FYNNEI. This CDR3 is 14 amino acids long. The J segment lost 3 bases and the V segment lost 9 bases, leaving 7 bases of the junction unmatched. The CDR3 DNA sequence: TGTGCCAGTCGGGGGAGGGGACACACCGGGGAGCTGTTTTTT. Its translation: CASRGRGHTGELFF.

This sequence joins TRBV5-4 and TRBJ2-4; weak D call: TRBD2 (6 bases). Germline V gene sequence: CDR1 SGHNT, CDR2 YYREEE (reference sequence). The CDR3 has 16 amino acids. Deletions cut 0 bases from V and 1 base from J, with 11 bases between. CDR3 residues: CASSLGGEVAKNIQYF. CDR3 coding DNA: TGTGCCAGCAGCTTGGGCGGGGAGGTGGCCAAAAACATTCAGTACTTC.

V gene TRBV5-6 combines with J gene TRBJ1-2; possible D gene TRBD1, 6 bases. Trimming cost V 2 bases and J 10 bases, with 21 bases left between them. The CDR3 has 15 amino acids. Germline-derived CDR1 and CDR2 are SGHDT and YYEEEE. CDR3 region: CASSFVGGRGADYTF. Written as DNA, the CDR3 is TGTGCCAGCAGCTTCGTTGGGGGTCGGGGGGCCGACTACACCTTC.

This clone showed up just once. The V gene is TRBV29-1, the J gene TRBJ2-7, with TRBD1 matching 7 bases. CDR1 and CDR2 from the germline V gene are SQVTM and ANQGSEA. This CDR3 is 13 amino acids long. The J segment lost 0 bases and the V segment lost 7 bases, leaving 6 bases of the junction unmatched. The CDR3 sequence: CSGLTGSSYEQYF. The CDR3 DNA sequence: TGCAGCGGACTGACAGGGAGCTCCTACGAGCAGTACTTC.

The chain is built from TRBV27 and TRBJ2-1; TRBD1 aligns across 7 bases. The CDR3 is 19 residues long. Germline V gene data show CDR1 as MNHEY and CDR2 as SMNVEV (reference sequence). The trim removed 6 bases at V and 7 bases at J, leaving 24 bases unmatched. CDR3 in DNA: TGTGCCAGCAGCTCAAACGTAGGGGGCCCTGCCGGTTTGTGGAATGAGCAGTTCTTC. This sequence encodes CASSSNVGGPAGLWNEQFF.

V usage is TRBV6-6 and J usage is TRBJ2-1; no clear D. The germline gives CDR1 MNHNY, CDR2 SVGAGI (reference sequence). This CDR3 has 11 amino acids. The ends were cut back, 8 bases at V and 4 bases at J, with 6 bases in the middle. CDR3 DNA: TGTGCCAGCGAACTATACAATGAGCAGTTCTTC. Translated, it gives CASELYNEQFF.

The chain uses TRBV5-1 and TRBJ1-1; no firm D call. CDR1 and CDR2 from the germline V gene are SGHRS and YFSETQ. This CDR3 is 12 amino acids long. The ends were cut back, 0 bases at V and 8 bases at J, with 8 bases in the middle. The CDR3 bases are TGCGCCAGCAGCTTGGGGGAGGGAGAAGCTTTCTTT. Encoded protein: CASSLGEGEAFF.

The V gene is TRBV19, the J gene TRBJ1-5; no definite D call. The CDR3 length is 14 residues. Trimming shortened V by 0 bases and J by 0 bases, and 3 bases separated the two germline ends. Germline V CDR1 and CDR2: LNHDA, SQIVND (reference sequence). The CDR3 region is CASSIDSSNQPQHF. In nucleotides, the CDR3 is TGTGCCAGTAGTATAGACAGTAGCAATCAGCCCCAGCATTTT. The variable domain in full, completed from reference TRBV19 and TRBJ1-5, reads DGGITQSPKYLFRKEGQNVTLSCEQNLNHDAMYWYRQDPGQGLRLIYYSQIVNDFQKGDIAEGYSVSREKKESFPLTVTSAQKNPTAFYLCASSIDSSNQPQHFGDGTRLSIL.